The rows below give T cell receptor beta chains drawn from one sample of a study of blood T cell repertoires in COVID-19. Produced via immunoSEQ multiplex PCR; TCRdb's table is partial and in-frame only. The data contain roughly 38,000 clones, about 85% of them seen just once; the ten biggest clones take up 1.5% to 2%. Sequenced sample: peripheral blood. These receptors were taken from a man between 60 and 75 years old with COVID-19, enrolled during active disease. CDR3s include the opening cysteine and the closing phenylalanine or tryptophan. Fields, in order: V gene, J gene, D gene, clone size, CDR3 DNA, CDR3 protein. The D gene is left open where the match is weak. A row's size may be missing; if present it is once, few, many or a size class.

v_gene: TRBV9
j_gene: TRBJ1-4
d_gene: NA
abundance: NA
CDR3nt: TGTGCCAGCAGCGCAGAAGCAACTAATGAAAAACTGTTTTTT
CDR3aa: CASSAEATNEKLFF

v_gene: TRBV19
j_gene: TRBJ1-2
d_gene: NA
abundance: NA
CDR3nt: TGTGCCAGTAGTATGTCCTGGACGGGGAACTATGGCTACACCTTC
CDR3aa: CASSMSWTGNYGYTF

v_gene: TRBV24-1
j_gene: TRBJ2-3
d_gene: NA
abundance: NA
CDR3nt: TGTGCCACCAGTGATGGTGGGGGCTCGGATACGCAGTATTTT
CDR3aa: CATSDGGGSDTQYF

v_gene: TRBV7-9
j_gene: TRBJ1-2
d_gene: NA
abundance: NA
CDR3nt: TGTGCCAGCGACAAGGGTTTAAGGGGCTATGGCTACACCTTC
CDR3aa: CASDKGLRGYGYTF

v_gene: TRBV20-1
j_gene: TRBJ1-2
d_gene: TRBD1
abundance: NA
CDR3nt: TGCAGTGCTAGTAAAGGGACAGGGGACCCCAAATATGGCTACACCTTC
CDR3aa: CSASKGTGDPKYGYTF

v_gene: TRBV2
j_gene: TRBJ1-4
d_gene: NA
abundance: NA
CDR3nt: TGTGCCAGCTCGGTGAGACCGGGAACTAATGAAAAACTGTTTTTT
CDR3aa: CASSVRPGTNEKLFF

v_gene: TRBV5-6
j_gene: TRBJ2-2
d_gene: NA
abundance: NA
CDR3nt: TGTGCCAGCAGCTTGTGGGTCGAAACGGGAAACACCGGGGAGCTGTTTTTT
CDR3aa: CASSLWVETGNTGELFF

v_gene: TRBV10-2
j_gene: TRBJ1-4
d_gene: NA
abundance: few
CDR3nt: TGCGCCAGCAGTGGTATGCAGGGGAGGGCTGAAAAACTGTTTTTT
CDR3aa: CASSGMQGRAEKLFF

v_gene: TRBV6-5
j_gene: TRBJ1-6
d_gene: TRBD1
abundance: NA
CDR3nt: TGTGCCAGCAGTTACACCAGACAGGGGGCCGGCTCACCCCTCCACTTT
CDR3aa: CASSYTRQGAGSPLHF

v_gene: TRBV4-2
j_gene: TRBJ1-2
d_gene: NA
abundance: NA
CDR3nt: TGTGCCAGCAGCCAAGTTAGCATATCAGCTAACTATGGCTACACCTTC
CDR3aa: CASSQVSISANYGYTF

v_gene: TRBV5-1
j_gene: TRBJ1-1
d_gene: TRBD1
abundance: NA
CDR3nt: TGCGCCAGCAGCTTCTACAGGGGAAACACTGAAGCTTTCTTT
CDR3aa: CASSFYRGNTEAFF

v_gene: TRBV30
j_gene: TRBJ1-2
d_gene: NA
abundance: NA
CDR3nt: TGTGCCTGGGCCGGGGGCTATGGCTACACCTTC
CDR3aa: CAWAGGYGYTF

v_gene: TRBV5-4
j_gene: TRBJ1-1
d_gene: NA
abundance: NA
CDR3nt: TGTGCCAGCAGACCAGGTTACACCACTGAAGCTTTCTTT
CDR3aa: CASRPGYTTEAFF

v_gene: TRBV7-9
j_gene: TRBJ1-6
d_gene: TRBD1
abundance: NA
CDR3nt: TGTGCCAGCAGCCGCACAGGGGTCAATTCACCCCTCCACTTT
CDR3aa: CASSRTGVNSPLHF

v_gene: TRBV7-2
j_gene: TRBJ2-5
d_gene: NA
abundance: NA
CDR3nt: TGTGCCAGCAGCCCCAGGTTCGGCCAAGAGACCCAGTACTTC
CDR3aa: CASSPRFGQETQYF

v_gene: TRBV6-5
j_gene: TRBJ2-3
d_gene: TRBD1
abundance: NA
CDR3nt: TGTGCCAGCAGGCGACAGGGGAAAGGCACAGATACGCAGTATTTT
CDR3aa: CASRRQGKGTDTQYF

v_gene: TRBV10-3
j_gene: TRBJ2-1
d_gene: TRBD1
abundance: NA
CDR3nt: TGTGCCACTCTACGACAGGGAGCCCCCCTTTACAATGAGCAGTTCTTC
CDR3aa: CATLRQGAPLYNEQFF